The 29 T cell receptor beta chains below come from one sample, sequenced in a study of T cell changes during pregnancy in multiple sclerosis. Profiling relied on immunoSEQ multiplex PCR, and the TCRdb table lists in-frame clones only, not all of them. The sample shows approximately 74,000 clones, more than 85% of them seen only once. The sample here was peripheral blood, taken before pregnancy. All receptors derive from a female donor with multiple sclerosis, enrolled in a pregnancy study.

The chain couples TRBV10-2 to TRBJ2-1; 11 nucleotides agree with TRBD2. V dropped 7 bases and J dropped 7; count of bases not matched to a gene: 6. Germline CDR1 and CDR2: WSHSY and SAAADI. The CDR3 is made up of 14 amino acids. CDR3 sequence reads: CASMVAGGINEQFF. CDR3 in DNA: TGCGCCAGCATGGTAGCGGGGGGGATTAATGAGCAGTTCTTC.

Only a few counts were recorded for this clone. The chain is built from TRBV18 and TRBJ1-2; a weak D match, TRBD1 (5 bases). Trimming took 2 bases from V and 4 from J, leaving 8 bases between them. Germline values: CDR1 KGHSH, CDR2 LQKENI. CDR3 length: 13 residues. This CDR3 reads CASSPDSPYGYTF. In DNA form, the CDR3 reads TGTGCCAGCTCACCAGACAGCCCCTATGGCTACACCTTC.

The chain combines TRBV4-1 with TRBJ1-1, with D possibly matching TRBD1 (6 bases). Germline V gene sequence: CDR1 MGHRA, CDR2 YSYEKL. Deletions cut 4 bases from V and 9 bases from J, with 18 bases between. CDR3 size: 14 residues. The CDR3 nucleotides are TGCGCCAGCAGCCGGGGGTCCCTGGGGGCCCAAGCTTTCTTT. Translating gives CASSRGSLGAQAFF.

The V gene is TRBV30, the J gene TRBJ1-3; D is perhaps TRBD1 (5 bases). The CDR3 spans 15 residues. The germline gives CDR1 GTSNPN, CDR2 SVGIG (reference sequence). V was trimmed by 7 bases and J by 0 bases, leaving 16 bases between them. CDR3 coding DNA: TGTGCCTCGGGAGGGACGGTGAGCTCTGGAAACACCATATATTTT. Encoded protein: CASGGTVSSGNTIYF. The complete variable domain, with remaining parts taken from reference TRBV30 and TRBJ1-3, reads SQTIHQWPATLVQPVGSPLSLECTVEGTSNPNLYWYRQAAGRGLQLLFYSVGIGQISSEVPQNLSASRPQDRQFILSSKKLLLSDSGFYLCASGGTVSSGNTIYFGEGSWLTVV.

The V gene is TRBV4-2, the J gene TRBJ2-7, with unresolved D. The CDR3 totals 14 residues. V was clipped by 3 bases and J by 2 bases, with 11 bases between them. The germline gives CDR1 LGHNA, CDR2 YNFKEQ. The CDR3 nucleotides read TGTGCCAGCAGCCATAGATCCCGAACCTACGAGCAGTACTTC. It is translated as CASSHRSRTYEQYF.

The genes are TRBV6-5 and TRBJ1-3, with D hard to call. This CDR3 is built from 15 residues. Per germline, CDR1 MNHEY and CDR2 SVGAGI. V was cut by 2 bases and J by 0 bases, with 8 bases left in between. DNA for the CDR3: TGTGCCAGCAGTTACCGAGGAGGCTCTGGAAACACCATATATTTT. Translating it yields CASSYRGGSGNTIYF.

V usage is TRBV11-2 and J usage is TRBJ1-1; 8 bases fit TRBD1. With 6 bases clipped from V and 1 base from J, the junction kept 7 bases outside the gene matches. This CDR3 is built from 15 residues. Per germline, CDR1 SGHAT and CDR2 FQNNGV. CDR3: CASRIFGQGNTEAFF. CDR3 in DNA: TGTGCCAGCAGGATTTTTGGACAGGGGAACACTGAAGCTTTCTTT. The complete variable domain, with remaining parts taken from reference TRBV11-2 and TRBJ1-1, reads EAGVAQSPRYKIIEKRQSVAFWCNPISGHATLYWYQQILGQGPKLLIQFQNNGVVDDSQLPKDRFSAERLKGVDSTLKIQPAKLEDSAVYLCASRIFGQGNTEAFFGQGTRLTVV.

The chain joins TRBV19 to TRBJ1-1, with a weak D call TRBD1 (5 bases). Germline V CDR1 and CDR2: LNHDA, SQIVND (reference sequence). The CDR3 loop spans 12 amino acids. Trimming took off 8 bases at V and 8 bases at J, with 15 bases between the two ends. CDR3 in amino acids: CASETQGSEAFF. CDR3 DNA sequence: TGTGCCAGTGAGACGCAGGGCTCCGAAGCTTTCTTT.

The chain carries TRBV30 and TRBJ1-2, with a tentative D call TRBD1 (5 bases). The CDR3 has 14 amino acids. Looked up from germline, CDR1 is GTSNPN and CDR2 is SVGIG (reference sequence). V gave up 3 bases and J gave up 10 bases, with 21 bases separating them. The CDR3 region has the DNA TGTGCCTGGAGGGGCCCGGGGGTGAGGGGTGACTACACCTTC. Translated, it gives CAWRGPGVRGDYTF. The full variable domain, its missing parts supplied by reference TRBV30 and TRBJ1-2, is SQTIHQWPATLVQPVGSPLSLECTVEGTSNPNLYWYRQAAGRGLQLLFYSVGIGQISSEVPQNLSASRPQDRQFILSSKKLLLSDSGFYLCAWRGPGVRGDYTFGSGTRLTVV.

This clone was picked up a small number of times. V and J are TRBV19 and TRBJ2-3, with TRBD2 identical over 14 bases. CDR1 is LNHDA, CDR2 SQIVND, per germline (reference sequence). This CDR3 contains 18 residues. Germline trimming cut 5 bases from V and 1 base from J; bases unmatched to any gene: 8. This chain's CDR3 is CASSGRLAGGPRTDTQYF. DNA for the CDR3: TGTGCCAGTAGTGGGAGACTAGCGGGAGGGCCCCGCACAGATACGCAGTATTTT.

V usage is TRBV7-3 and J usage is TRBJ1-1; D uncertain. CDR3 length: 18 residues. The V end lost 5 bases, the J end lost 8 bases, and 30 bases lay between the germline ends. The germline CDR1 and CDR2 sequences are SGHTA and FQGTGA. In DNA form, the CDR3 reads TGTGCCAGCAGCCAAATCTACCGGATTATTGACACAAAAGCCGAAGCTTTCTTT. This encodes CASSQIYRIIDTKAEAFF. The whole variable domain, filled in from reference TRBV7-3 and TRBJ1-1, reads GAGVSQTPSNKVTEKGKYVELRCDPISGHTALYWYRQSLGQGPEFLIYFQGTGAADDSGLPNDRFFAVRPEGSVSTLKIQRTERGDSAVYLCASSQIYRIIDTKAEAFFGQGTRLTVV.

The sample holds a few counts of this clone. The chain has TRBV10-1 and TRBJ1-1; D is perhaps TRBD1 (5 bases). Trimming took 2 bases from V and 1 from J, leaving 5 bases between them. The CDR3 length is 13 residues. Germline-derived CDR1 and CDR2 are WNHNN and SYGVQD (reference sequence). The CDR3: CASSEQGNTEAFF. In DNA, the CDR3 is TGCGCCAGCAGTGAGCAGGGGAACACTGAAGCTTTCTTT.

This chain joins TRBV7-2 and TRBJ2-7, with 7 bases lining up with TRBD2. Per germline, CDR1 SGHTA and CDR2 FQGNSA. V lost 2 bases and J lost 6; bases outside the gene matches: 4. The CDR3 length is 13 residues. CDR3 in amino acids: CASSLIAGGEQYF. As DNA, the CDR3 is TGTGCCAGCAGCTTAATAGCGGGTGGCGAGCAGTACTTC.

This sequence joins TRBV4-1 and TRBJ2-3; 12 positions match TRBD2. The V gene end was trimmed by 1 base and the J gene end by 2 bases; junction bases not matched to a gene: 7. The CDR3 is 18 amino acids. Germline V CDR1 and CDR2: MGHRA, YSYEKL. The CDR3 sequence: CASSQVSRLAGATDTQYF. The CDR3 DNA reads TGCGCCAGCAGCCAAGTCTCCCGACTAGCGGGGGCCACAGATACGCAGTATTTT.

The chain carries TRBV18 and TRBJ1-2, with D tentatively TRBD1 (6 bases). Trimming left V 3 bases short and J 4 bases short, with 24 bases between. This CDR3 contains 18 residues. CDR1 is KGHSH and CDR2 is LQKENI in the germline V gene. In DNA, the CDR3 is TGTGCCAGCTCACCTACCATCGGTCGGGGACAATGGAGCTATGGCTACACCTTC. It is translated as CASSPTIGRGQWSYGYTF.

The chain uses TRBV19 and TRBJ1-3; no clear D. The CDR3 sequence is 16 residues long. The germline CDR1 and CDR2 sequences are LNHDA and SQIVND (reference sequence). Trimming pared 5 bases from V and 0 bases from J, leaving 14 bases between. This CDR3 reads CASSLAGLTSGNTIYF. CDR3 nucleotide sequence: TGTGCCAGTAGTCTCGCAGGTCTAACCTCTGGAAACACCATATATTTT.

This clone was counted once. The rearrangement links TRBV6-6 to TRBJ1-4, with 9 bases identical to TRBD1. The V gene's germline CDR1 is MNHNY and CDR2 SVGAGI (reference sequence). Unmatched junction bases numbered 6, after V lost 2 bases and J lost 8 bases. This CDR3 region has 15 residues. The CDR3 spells CASSYPGQGGEKLFF. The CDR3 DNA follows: TGTGCCAGCAGTTACCCGGGACAGGGAGGAGAAAAACTGTTTTTT.

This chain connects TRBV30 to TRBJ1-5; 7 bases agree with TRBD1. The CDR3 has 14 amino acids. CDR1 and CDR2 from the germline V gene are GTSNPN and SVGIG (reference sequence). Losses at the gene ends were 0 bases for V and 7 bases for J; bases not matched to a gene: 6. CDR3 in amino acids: CAWSVTTGRQPQHF. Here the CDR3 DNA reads TGTGCCTGGAGTGTAACGACAGGGAGGCAGCCCCAGCATTTT.

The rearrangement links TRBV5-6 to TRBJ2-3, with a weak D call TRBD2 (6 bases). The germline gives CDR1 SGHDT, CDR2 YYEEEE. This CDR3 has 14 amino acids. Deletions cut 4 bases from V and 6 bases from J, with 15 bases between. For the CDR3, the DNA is TGTGCCAGCAGCCATAGCGGCTCCCCGGATACGCAGTATTTT. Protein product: CASSHSGSPDTQYF.

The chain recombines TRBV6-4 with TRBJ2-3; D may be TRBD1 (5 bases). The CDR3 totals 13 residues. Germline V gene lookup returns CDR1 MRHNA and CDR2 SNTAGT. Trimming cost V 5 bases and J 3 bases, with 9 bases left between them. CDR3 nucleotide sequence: TGTGCCAGCAGTCCCCAGGGTACAGATACGCAGTATTTT. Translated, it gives CASSPQGTDTQYF.

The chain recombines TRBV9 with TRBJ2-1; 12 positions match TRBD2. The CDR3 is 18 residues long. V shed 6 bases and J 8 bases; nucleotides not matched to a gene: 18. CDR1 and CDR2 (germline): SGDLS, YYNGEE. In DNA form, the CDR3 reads TGTGCCAGCAACAACCCGGTCCCCTCTAGCGGGAGGGTCTATGAGCAGTTCTTC. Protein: CASNNPVPSSGRVYEQFF.

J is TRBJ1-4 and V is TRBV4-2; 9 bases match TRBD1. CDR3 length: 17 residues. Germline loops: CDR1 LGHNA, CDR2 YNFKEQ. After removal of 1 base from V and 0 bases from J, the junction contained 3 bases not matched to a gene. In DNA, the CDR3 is TGTGCCAGCAGCCAAGGGACAGGGGTCGCAACTAATGAAAAACTGTTTTTT. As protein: CASSQGTGVATNEKLFF.

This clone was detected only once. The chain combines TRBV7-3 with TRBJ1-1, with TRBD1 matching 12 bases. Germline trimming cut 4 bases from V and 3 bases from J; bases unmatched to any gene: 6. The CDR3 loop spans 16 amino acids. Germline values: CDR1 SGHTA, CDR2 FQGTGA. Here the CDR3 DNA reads TGTGCCAGCAGCTCTGGGGACAGGGGGCCGCACACTGAAGCTTTCTTT. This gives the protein CASSSGDRGPHTEAFF.

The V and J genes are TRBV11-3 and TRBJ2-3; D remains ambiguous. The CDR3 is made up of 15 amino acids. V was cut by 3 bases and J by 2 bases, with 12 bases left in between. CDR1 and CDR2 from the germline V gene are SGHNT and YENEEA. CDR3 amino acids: CASSLGSTSTDTQYF. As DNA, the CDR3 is TGTGCCAGCAGCTTGGGCAGCACCTCCACAGATACGCAGTATTTT.

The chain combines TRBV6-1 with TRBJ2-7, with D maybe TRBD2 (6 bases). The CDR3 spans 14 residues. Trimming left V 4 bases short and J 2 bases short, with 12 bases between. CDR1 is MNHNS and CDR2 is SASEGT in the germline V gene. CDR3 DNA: TGTGCCAGCAGTGTACTAGCTGAGACCTACGAGCAGTACTTC. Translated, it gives CASSVLAETYEQYF.

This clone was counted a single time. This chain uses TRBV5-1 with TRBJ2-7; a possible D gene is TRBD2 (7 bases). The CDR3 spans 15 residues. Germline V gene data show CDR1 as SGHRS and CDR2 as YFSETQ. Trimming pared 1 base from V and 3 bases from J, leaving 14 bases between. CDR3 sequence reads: CASSLQRGAGYEQYF. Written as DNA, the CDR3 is TGCGCCAGCAGCTTGCAACGGGGGGCCGGCTACGAGCAGTACTTC.

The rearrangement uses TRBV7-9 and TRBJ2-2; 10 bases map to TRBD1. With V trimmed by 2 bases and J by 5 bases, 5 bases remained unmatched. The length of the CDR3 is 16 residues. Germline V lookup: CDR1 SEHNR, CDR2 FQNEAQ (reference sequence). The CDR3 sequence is CASSLSPDRGTGELFF. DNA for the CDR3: TGTGCCAGCAGCTTATCCCCGGACAGGGGGACCGGGGAGCTGTTTTTT.

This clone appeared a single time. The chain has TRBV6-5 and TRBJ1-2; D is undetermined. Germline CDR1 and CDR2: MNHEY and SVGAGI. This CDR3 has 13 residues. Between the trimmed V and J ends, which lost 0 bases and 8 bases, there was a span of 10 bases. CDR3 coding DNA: TGTGCCAGCAGTTACTCGGGCAGAGAGGGCTACACCTTC. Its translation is CASSYSGREGYTF.

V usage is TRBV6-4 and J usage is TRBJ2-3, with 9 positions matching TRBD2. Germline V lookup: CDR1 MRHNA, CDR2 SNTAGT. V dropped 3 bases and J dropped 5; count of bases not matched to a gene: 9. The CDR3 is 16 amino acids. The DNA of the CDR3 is TGTGCCAGCAGTGAGACAGCGGGAGGACGGGGAGATACGCAGTATTTT. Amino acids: CASSETAGGRGDTQYF.